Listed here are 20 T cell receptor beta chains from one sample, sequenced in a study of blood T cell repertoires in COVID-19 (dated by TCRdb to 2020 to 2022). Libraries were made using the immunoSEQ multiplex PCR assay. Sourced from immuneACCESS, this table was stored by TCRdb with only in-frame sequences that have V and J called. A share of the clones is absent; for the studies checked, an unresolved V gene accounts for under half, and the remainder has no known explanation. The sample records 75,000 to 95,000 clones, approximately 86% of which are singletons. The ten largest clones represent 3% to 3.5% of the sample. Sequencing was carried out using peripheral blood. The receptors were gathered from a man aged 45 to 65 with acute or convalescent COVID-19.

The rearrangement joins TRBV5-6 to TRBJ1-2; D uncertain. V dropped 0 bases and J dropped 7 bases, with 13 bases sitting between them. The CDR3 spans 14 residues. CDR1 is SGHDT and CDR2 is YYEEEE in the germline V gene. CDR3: CASSLAAERVGYTF. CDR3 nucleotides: TGTGCCAGCAGCTTGGCCGCGGAGCGGGTTGGCTACACCTTC.

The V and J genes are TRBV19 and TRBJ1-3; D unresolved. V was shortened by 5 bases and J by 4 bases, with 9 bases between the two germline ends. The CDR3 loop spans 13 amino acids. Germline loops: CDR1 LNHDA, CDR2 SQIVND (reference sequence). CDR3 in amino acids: CASSPRKGNTIYF. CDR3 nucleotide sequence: TGTGCCAGTAGTCCCAGGAAAGGAAACACCATATATTTT.

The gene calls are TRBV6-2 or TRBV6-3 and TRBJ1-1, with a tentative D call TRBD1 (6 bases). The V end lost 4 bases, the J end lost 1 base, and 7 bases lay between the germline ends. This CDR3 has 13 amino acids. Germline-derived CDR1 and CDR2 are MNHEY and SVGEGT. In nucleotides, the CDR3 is TGTGCCAGCAGTTTGGGACAGAACACTGAAGCTTTCTTT. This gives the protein CASSLGQNTEAFF.

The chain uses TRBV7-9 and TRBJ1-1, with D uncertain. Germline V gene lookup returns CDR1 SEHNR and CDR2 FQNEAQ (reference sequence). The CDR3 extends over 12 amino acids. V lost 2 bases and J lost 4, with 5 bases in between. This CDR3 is CASSLRGTEAFF. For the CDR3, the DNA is TGTGCCAGCAGCTTACGGGGCACTGAAGCTTTCTTT.

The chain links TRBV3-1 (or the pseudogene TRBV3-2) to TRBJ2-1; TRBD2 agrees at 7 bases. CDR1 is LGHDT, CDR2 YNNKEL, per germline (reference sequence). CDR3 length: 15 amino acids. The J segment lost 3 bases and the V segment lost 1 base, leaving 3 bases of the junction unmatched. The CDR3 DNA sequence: TGTGCCAGCAGCCAAGGAGGGAGGGGCTACAATGAGCAGTTCTTC. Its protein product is CASSQGGRGYNEQFF.

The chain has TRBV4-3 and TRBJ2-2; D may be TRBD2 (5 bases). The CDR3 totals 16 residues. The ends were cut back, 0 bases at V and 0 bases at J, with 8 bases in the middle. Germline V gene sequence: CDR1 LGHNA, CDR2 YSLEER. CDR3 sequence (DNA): TGCGCCAGCAGCCAAGACTGGAGGACGAACACCGGGGAGCTGTTTTTT. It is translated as CASSQDWRTNTGELFF.

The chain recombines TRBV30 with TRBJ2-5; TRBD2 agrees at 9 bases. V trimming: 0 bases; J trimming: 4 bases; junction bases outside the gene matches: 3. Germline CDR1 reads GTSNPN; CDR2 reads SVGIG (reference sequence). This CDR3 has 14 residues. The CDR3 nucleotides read TGTGCCTGGAGTGTGGCTAGCGGGGCAGAGACCCAGTACTTC. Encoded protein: CAWSVASGAETQYF.

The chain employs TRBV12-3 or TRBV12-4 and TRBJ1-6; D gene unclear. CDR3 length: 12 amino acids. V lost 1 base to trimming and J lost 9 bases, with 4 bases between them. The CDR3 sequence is CASSLVGSPLHF. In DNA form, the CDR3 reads TGTGCCAGCAGTTTAGTCGGTTCACCCCTCCACTTT.

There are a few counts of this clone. CDR3 sequence reads: CASSPGNTNYGYTF. The DNA of the CDR3 is TGTGCCAGCAGCCCGGGGAACACCAACTATGGCTACACCTTC. The gene calls are TRBV9 and TRBJ1-2; D unresolved. From germline, CDR1 is SGDLS and CDR2 YYNGEE. Deletions cut 4 bases from V and 2 bases from J, with 12 bases between. The CDR3 is 14 amino acids.

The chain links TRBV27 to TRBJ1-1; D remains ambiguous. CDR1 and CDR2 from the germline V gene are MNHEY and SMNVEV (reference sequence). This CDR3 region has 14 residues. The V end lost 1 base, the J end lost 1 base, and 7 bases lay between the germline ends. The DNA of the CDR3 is TGTGCCAGCAGTTTATATCAAGCGAACACTGAAGCTTTCTTT. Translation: CASSLYQANTEAFF.

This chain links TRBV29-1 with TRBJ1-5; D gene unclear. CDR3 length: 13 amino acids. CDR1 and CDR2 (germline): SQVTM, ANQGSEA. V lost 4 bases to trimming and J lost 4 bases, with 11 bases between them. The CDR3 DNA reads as TGCAGCGTTGTTGCGGGAGTGAATCAGCCCCAGCATTTT. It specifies CSVVAGVNQPQHF.

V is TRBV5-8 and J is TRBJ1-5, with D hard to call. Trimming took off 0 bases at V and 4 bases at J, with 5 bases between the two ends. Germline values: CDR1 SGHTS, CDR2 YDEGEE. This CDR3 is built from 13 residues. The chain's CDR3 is CASSLGQNQPQHF. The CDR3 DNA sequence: TGTGCCAGCAGCTTGGGTCAAAATCAGCCCCAGCATTTT.

Here the CDR3 DNA reads TGTGCCAGCAGCCCCGGACTAGCGGTGTCCTACGAGCAGTACTTC. As protein: CASSPGLAVSYEQYF. V gene TRBV11-2 combines with J gene TRBJ2-7; 10 nucleotides agree with TRBD2. The CDR3 has 15 amino acids. Germline V gene lookup returns CDR1 SGHAT and CDR2 FQNNGV. The V and J ends lost 5 bases and 1 base, in that order; junction bases with no gene match: 5.

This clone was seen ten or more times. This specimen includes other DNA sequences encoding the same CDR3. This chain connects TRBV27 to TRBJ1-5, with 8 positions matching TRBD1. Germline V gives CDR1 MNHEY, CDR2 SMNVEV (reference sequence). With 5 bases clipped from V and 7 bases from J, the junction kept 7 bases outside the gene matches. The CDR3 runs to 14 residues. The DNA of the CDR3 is TGTGCCAGCAGTGACAGGGGAAAGGGGCAGCCCCAGCATTTT. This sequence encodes CASSDRGKGQPQHF.

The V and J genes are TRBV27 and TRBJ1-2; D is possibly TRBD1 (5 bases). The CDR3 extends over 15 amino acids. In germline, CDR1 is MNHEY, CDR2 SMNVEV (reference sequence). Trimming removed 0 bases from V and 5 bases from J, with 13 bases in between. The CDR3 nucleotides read TGTGCCAGCAGTTTATCGGGGAGGAGGGGTTATGGCTACACCTTC. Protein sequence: CASSLSGRRGYGYTF.

The CDR3 is CASGSGGETGELFF. The CDR3, as DNA: TGCGCCAGCGGTAGCGGGGGGGAAACCGGGGAGCTGTTTTTT. The gene calls are TRBV10-1 and TRBJ2-2; TRBD2 matches 11 bases. Germline V gives CDR1 WNHNN, CDR2 SYGVQD (reference sequence). V dropped 8 bases and J dropped 5; count of bases not matched to a gene: 4. This CDR3 contains 14 residues.

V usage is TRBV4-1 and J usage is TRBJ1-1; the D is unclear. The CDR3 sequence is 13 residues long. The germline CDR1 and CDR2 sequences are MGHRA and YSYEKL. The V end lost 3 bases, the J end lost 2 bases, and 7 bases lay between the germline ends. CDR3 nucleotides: TGCGCCAGCAGCCAGTCTACTAACACTGAAGCTTTCTTT. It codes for CASSQSTNTEAFF.

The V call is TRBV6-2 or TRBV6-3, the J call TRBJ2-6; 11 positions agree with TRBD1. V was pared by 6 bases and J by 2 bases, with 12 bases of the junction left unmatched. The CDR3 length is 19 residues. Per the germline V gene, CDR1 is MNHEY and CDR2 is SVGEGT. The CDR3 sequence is CASRPTPGQGGPGANVLTF. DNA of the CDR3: TGTGCCAGCAGACCTACACCGGGACAGGGGGGCCCTGGGGCCAACGTCCTGACTTTC.

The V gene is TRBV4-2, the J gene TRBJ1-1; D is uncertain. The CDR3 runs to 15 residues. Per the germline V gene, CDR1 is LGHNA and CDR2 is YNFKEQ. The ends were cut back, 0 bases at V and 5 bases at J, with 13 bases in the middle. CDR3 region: CASSQDKWAGTEAFF. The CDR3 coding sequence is TGTGCCAGCAGCCAAGATAAGTGGGCAGGAACTGAAGCTTTCTTT.

The CDR3 spells CSVGEQVNYGYTF. Here the CDR3 DNA reads TGCAGCGTTGGTGAACAGGTTAACTATGGCTACACCTTC. V is TRBV29-1 and J is TRBJ1-2; TRBD1 might be the D (5 bases). This CDR3 is 13 amino acids long. The germline CDR1 and CDR2 sequences are SQVTM and ANQGSEA. V was clipped by 4 bases and J by 1 base, with 10 bases between them.